This paragraph covers one T cell receptor (beta chain) sequence. Its cognate antigen has yet to be identified. No quality values exist for individual bases; no much larger clone is one base distant. Sequencing took place on an Illumina HiSeq 2000. TCR beta chain libraries were generated by multiplex PCR amplification. The amplified TCR beta chain products were analyzed by high-throughput sequencing. Clones were called with MiXCR by TCRdb after fastp trimmed the public reads at Q25, and only in-frame beta chains were retained. Under each unique CDR3 protein, matching rows form one entry showing the most common genes and DNA. A total of 270,000 or so distinct CDR3 sequences appear in this sample, under 35% of them only once. The top ten constitute under 1.2% of the sample. The axillary draining lymph nodes of breast cancer patients were the source of the lymph node samples. The sample originates from a study of breast tumors, draining lymph nodes, adjacent tissues listed by TCRdb under 2016. For context, the study as a whole: In breast cancer patients, the study compared the TCR beta repertoires of tumor, adjacent nontumor tissue and axillary lymph nodes. In human breast cancer, the study set out to assess how tumor, surrounding tissue and draining lymph node repertoires relate to one another and whether T cells might be exchanged between them. Paper-wide results and their limitations: Rather than being directly demonstrated, the conclusion that tumor T cells originate in lymph nodes was presented as consistent with a hypothesis. In luminal-like breast cancer, tumor and nontumor tissue repertoires resembled each other significantly more than in basal-like breast cancer. The data were judged consistent with most tumor T cells deriving from the lymph node and then expanding within tumor tissue. Tumor T-cell repertoires showed less diversity than lymph node repertoires and more diversity than nontumor tissue repertoires, and tumor T-cell repertoires showed preferential V and J gene usage.

CDR1 and CDR2, looked up from the germline V gene, are SNHLY and FYNNEI. V is trimmed back by 5 bases and J by 7 bases, and the junction contains 8 bases that no gene match accounts for. There are 14 amino acids in the CDR3, from cysteine to phenylalanine inclusive. Here the CDR3 DNA is all that survives: 42 bases in frame from base 1. The chain joins TRBV2 to TRBJ1-3; TRBD1 fits 7 bases in the junction. Sequences were obtained from axillary lymph node tissue. The receptor's source is a female donor with breast cancer. Some clones in this sample may be carry-over from other donors' samples. The DNA sequence follows: TGTGCCAGCAGTCTACTGACAGGGCGGAACACCATATATTTT. Its protein reads: CASSLLTGRNTIYF. Joined to the reference TRBV2 and TRBJ1-3 proteins, this CDR3 gives the full variable domain: EPEVTQTPSHQVTQMGQEVILRCVPISNHLYFYWYRQILGQKVEFLVSFYNNEISEKSEIFDDQFSVERPDGSNFTLKIRSTKLEDSAMYFCASSLLTGRNTIYFGEGSWLTVV.